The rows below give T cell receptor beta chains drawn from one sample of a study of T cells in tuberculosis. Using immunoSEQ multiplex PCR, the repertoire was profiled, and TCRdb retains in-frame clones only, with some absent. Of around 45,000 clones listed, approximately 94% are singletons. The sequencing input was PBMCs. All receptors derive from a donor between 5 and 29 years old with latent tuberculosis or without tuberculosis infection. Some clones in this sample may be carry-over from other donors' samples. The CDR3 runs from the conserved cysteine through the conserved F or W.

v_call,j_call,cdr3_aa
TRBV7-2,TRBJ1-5,CASSYTPSRGYSNQPQHF
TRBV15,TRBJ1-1,CATSRAGAGALNTEAFF
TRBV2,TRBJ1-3,CASRAGRTGFSGNTIYF
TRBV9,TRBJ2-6,CASSPPRGRDFGPSSGANVLTF
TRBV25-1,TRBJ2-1,CASSGGTRAYNEQFF
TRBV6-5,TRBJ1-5,CASSPLGSFNQPQHF
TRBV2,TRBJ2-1,CASSTSGLDNEQFF
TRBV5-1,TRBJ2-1,CASSQTGTSGYNEQFF
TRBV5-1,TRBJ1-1,CATAADMNTEAFF
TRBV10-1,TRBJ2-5,CASSESTGAGETQYF
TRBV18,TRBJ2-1,CASSVAGSYNEQFF
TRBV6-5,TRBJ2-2,CASSYSKLAGAGELFF
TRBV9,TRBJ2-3,CASSVVDTTDTQYF
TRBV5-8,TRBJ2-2,CASSRRTGNTGELFF
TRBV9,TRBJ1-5,CASSVDSYSNQPQHF
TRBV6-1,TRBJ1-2,CASSEFTVNYGYTF
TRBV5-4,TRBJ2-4,CASSQLLEGNIQYF
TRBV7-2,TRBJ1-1,CASRNPLGAGVAFF
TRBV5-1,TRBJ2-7,CASKVRPSYEQYF
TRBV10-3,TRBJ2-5,CAISGGNQGETQYF
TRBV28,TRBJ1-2,CASSFFTGGFSGYTF
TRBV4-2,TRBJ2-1,CASSRSSGSSYNEQFF
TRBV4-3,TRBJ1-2,CASSQHRTVGSMGYTF